The 28 T cell receptor beta chains listed next were all sequenced from one sample in a study of blood T cells in healthy people across ages. Together with a sample-barcoded 5' primer, a J-beta primer mix was included in a second PCR lasting about 7 to 11 cycles. TCRdb ran MiXCR on the 5' RACE reads and lists one entry per CDR3 protein. The profile shows about 1.4 million distinct CDR3 sequences, roughly 60% of them singletons. The sample comprised blood. The receptors stem from a man younger than 35 in good health.

As to this clonotype: Mismatch with germline at one junction end may stem from a read error. This chain links TRBV2 with TRBJ2-4; 7 bases are shared with TRBD1. The CDR3 is made up of 14 amino acids. The germline gives CDR1 SNHLY, CDR2 FYNNEI. The CDR3 loop reads CAGSARTGANIQYF. Here the CDR3 DNA reads TGTGCCGGCAGTGCCAGGACAGGCGCAAACATTCAGTACTTC. Looking up the rest from reference TRBV2 and TRBJ2-4 gives the full variable domain: EPEVTQTPSHQVTQMGQEVILRCVPISNHLYFYWYRQILGQKVEFLVSFYNNEISEKSEIFDDQFSVERPDGSNFTLKIRSTKLEDSAMYFCAGSARTGANIQYFGAGTRLSVL.

The sample holds one count of this clonotype. The V and J genes are TRBV25-1 and TRBJ1-4, with no clear D. Trimming took off 6 bases at V and 8 bases at J, with 22 bases between the two ends. In germline, CDR1 is MGHDK, CDR2 SYGVNS. The CDR3 runs to 16 residues. CDR3 amino acids: CASRGRFKVAVEKLFF. CDR3 nucleotide sequence: TGTGCCAGCAGAGGGAGGTTTAAGGTTGCCGTGGAAAAACTGTTTTTT.

In DNA form, the CDR3 reads TGTGCCACTCGATTCCGGGATCCGACAGATACGCAGTATTTT. Its translation is CATRFRDPTDTQYF. The genes are TRBV15 and TRBJ2-3; D is perhaps TRBD2 (5 bases). Trimming shortened V by 9 bases and J by 3 bases, and 16 bases separated the two germline ends. The length of the CDR3 is 14 residues. In germline, CDR1 is LNHNV, CDR2 YYDKDF (reference sequence). Variable domain in full (rest from reference TRBV15 and TRBJ2-3): DAMVIQNPRYQVTQFGKPVTLSCSQTLNHNVMYWYQQKSSQAPKLLFHYYDKDFNNEADTPDNFQSRRPNTSFCFLDIRSPGLGDTAMYLCATRFRDPTDTQYFGPGTRLTVL.

CDR3 DNA: TGTGCCAGCAGCTTAGGGTCCCAGTTTGATGAGCAGTTCTTC. As protein: CASSLGSQFDEQFF. J is TRBJ2-1 and V is TRBV11-3, with D unclear. CDR3 length: 14 amino acids. CDR1 and CDR2 (germline): SGHNT, YENEEA. Between the trimmed V and J ends, which lost 1 base and 8 bases, there was a span of 12 bases.

This sequence joins TRBV7-9 and TRBJ1-4, with no clear D. V lost 2 bases and J lost 10, with 14 bases in between. The CDR3 has 14 residues. Germline CDR1 SEHNR, CDR2 FQNEAQ (reference sequence). The CDR3 bases are TGTGCCAGCAGCTTAACTGGGATACAAGCAAAACTGTTTTTT. Its translation is CASSLTGIQAKLFF.

The chain has TRBV10-3 and TRBJ2-7, with 11 bases fitting TRBD1. Germline V gene lookup returns CDR1 ENHRY and CDR2 SYGVKD. The CDR3 length is 12 residues. Trimming took 7 bases from V and 7 from J; bases not matched to a gene: 3. The CDR3 is CAITGQGEEQYF. In nucleotides, the CDR3 is TGTGCCATCACGGGACAGGGGGAAGAGCAGTACTTC.

The V and J genes are TRBV6-5 and TRBJ2-4, with D possibly TRBD1 on 5 matching bases. The germline CDR1 and CDR2 sequences are MNHEY and SVGAGI. V lost 0 bases and J 7 bases, leaving 10 bases between the germline ends. The CDR3 is 14 amino acids. The CDR3 DNA reads as TGTGCCAGCAGTTACTCGATCTCAGGGAACATTCAGTACTTC. Its translation: CASSYSISGNIQYF.

This sequence joins TRBV10-3 and TRBJ2-1, with D maybe TRBD1 (7 bases). This CDR3 contains 16 residues. V lost 5 bases and J 4 bases, leaving 18 bases between the germline ends. Germline V gives CDR1 ENHRY, CDR2 SYGVKD. CDR3 nucleotides: TGTGCCATCAGTTGGGGACAGCGGGTGCGGTACAATGAGCAGTTCTTC. It translates to CAISWGQRVRYNEQFF.

This clonotype was found a few times. The CDR3 sequence is CASSLYGAGNQPQHF. DNA for the CDR3: TGTGCCAGCAGTTTATATGGGGCAGGCAATCAGCCCCAGCATTTT. The chain couples TRBV27 to TRBJ1-5, with TRBD1 as a possible D gene (5 bases). Between the trimmed V and J ends, which lost 1 base and 2 bases, there was a span of 9 bases. Germline CDR1 and CDR2: MNHEY and SMNVEV (reference sequence). The CDR3 is made up of 15 amino acids.

The chain carries TRBV29-1 and TRBJ1-2, with TRBD1 as a possible D gene (6 bases). V was trimmed by 5 bases and J by 4 bases, leaving 20 bases between them. This CDR3 has 15 residues. Looked up from germline, CDR1 is SQVTM and CDR2 is ANQGSEA. CDR3 region: CSVSHPSDRIYGYTF. The CDR3 DNA sequence: TGCAGCGTTTCTCACCCATCTGACAGGATCTATGGCTACACCTTC.

The chain joins TRBV9 to TRBJ1-1, with no clear D. Germline V CDR1 and CDR2: SGDLS, YYNGEE. Trimming took off 3 bases at V and 4 bases at J, with 16 bases between the two ends. CDR3 length: 15 residues. The CDR3 coding sequence is TGTGCCAGCAGCGCTTTAGCCGGGGAGGGCACTGAAGCTTTCTTT. It translates to CASSALAGEGTEAFF.

The chain uses TRBV5-5 and TRBJ2-1, with D uncertain. V lost 0 bases and J 9 bases, leaving 10 bases between the germline ends. The CDR3 has 13 residues. Per germline, CDR1 SGHKS and CDR2 YYEKEE (reference sequence). This chain's CDR3 is CASSLDVSGEQFF. The CDR3, as DNA: TGTGCCAGCAGCTTGGATGTAAGTGGTGAGCAGTTCTTC.

This clonotype was found once. The chain has TRBV6-2 or TRBV6-3 and TRBJ2-1; 7 bases map to TRBD1. The CDR3 runs to 13 residues. J was trimmed by 5 bases and V by 8 bases; bases with no gene match: 6. Germline loops: CDR1 MNHEY, CDR2 SVGEGT. The CDR3 loop is CASGSTGNNEQFF. The CDR3 region has the DNA TGTGCCAGCGGCTCGACAGGGAACAATGAGCAGTTCTTC.

The rearrangement joins TRBV4-1 to TRBJ2-4; tentatively, D is TRBD1 (5 bases). V dropped 0 bases and J dropped 9 bases, with 15 bases sitting between them. Germline V gives CDR1 MGHRA, CDR2 YSYEKL. The CDR3 extends over 15 amino acids. CDR3 nucleotides: TGCGCCAGCAGCCAAGAAGGGGCCCGTACGGCCATTCAGTACTTC. Protein: CASSQEGARTAIQYF.

The J gene is TRBJ1-5, the V gene TRBV12-3 or TRBV12-4, with no clear D. This CDR3 contains 12 residues. The V end was cut by 5 bases, the J end by 4 bases, with 6 bases between. CDR3 bases: TGTGCCAGCAGTCCCCAAAATCAGCCCCAGCATTTT. Its translation is CASSPQNQPQHF.

The CDR3 DNA reads TGTGCCAGCAGCCCTACGGGGGGTGAGAACTATGGCTACACCTTC. Translated: CASSPTGGENYGYTF. The gene calls are TRBV6-1 and TRBJ1-2; possible D gene TRBD1, 5 bases. CDR3 size: 15 residues. CDR1 is MNHNS, CDR2 SASEGT, per germline. Between the trimmed V and J ends, which lost 6 bases and 2 bases, there was a span of 16 bases.

The chain is built from TRBV5-1 and TRBJ2-1; D is possibly TRBD1 (6 bases). This CDR3 spans 15 amino acids. V was trimmed by 4 bases and J by 3 bases, leaving 14 bases between them. Germline CDR1 reads SGHRS; CDR2 reads YFSETQ. The CDR3 DNA reads TGCGCCAGCAGCCCCGCCGGACAGAACTACAATGAGCAGTTCTTC. This encodes CASSPAGQNYNEQFF.

J is TRBJ2-1 and V is TRBV5-1; the D gene is possibly TRBD2 (5 bases). This CDR3 comprises 16 residues. Trimming shortened V by 0 bases and J by 5 bases, and 15 bases separated the two germline ends. Per germline, CDR1 SGHRS and CDR2 YFSETQ. CDR3 nucleotide sequence: TGCGCCAGCAGCTTGGATGGACGGAGCGGCGACAATGAGCAGTTCTTC. Translation: CASSLDGRSGDNEQFF.

In this sample, this clonotype turned up a few times. The chain uses TRBV6-1 and TRBJ2-7; possible D gene TRBD1, 6 bases. Germline V CDR1 and CDR2: MNHNS, SASEGT. The CDR3 sequence is 15 residues long. V lost 5 bases and J 3 bases, leaving 17 bases between the germline ends. This CDR3 reads CASSISRDKYYEQYF. For the CDR3, the DNA is TGTGCCAGCAGTATCTCCCGGGACAAATACTACGAGCAGTACTTC.

The chain joins TRBV12-3 or TRBV12-4 to TRBJ1-2; 7 bases align to TRBD1. The CDR3 spans 14 residues. Trimming took 5 bases from V and 6 from J; bases not matched to a gene: 9. The CDR3 DNA sequence: TGTGCCAGCAGTCATACAGGGGAGGTAAATGGCTACACCTTC. It translates to CASSHTGEVNGYTF.

The V and J genes are TRBV20-1 and TRBJ2-1; 13 bases line up with TRBD2. Germline assignment: CDR1 DFQATT and CDR2 SNEGSKA (reference sequence). V was clipped by 3 bases and J by 3 bases; unmatched bases: 2. The CDR3 is 15 amino acids. The CDR3 DNA reads TGCAGTGCTAGGGGACTAGCGGGACTCTACAATGAGCAGTTCTTC. This translates into CSARGLAGLYNEQFF.

The chain carries TRBV6-1 and TRBJ2-3, with D perhaps TRBD1 or TRBD2 (6 bases each). The germline gives CDR1 MNHNS, CDR2 SASEGT. This CDR3 comprises 14 residues. Trimming took 7 bases from V and 6 from J, leaving 17 bases between them. The CDR3 protein is CASTGASRHDTQYF. The CDR3 DNA reads TGTGCCAGCACGGGGGCTAGCAGGCATGATACGCAGTATTTT.

Concerning this clonotype itself: It is likely a read error, because the conserved phenylalanine at the end of the CDR3 is missing. The chain has TRBV20-1 and TRBJ2-7, with unresolved D. Between the trimmed V and J ends, which lost 0 bases and 0 bases, there was a span of 6 bases. The CDR3 totals 13 residues. Germline V gene sequence: CDR1 DFQATT, CDR2 SNEGSKA (reference sequence). This CDR3 is CSARDGNSYEQYI. CDR3 bases: TGCAGTGCTAGAGACGGAAACTCCTACGAGCAGTACATC.

The V gene is TRBV4-3, the J gene TRBJ1-4; no reliable D call. The germline V gene has CDR1 LGHNA and CDR2 YSLEER. The V and J ends lost 1 base and 3 bases respectively, with 6 bases between them. There are 14 residues in the CDR3. The CDR3 here is CASSQAISNEKLFF. In DNA form, the CDR3 reads TGCGCCAGCAGCCAAGCGATTTCTAATGAAAAACTGTTTTTT.

The V gene is TRBV10-3, the J gene TRBJ2-5, with unresolved D. With 4 bases removed from V and 0 bases from J, the gap between germline ends came to 9 bases. The germline V gene encodes CDR1 ENHRY and CDR2 SYGVKD. The length of the CDR3 is 14 residues. The CDR3 spells CAISGGVDQETQYF. CDR3 in DNA: TGTGCCATCAGTGGCGGTGTGGACCAAGAGACCCAGTACTTC.

The chain couples TRBV20-1 to TRBJ2-7, with 9 positions matching TRBD1. The end of the DNA aligns better with TRBJ2-5, so the J call may be wrong. Per germline, CDR1 DFQATT and CDR2 SNEGSKA (reference sequence). The CDR3 extends over 15 amino acids. The DNA of the CDR3 is TGCAGTGCTAGAGATTCGACAGGGGGTCGGGAGACCCAGTACTTC. Protein sequence: CSARDSTGGRETQYF.

This clonotype occurred a few times. The chain is built from TRBV6-2 or TRBV6-3 and TRBJ2-7; 9 bases align to TRBD1. V lost 4 bases, J lost 5 bases, and 6 bases stayed unmatched. The CDR3 runs to 14 residues. Germline CDR1 and CDR2: MNHEY and SVGEGT. The CDR3 spells CASSSSGTGNEQYF. The CDR3 nucleotides are TGTGCCAGCAGTTCCTCCGGGACAGGGAACGAGCAGTACTTC.

The sample holds a few counts of this clonotype. The rearrangement joins TRBV15 to TRBJ2-3; 7 positions match TRBD1. Germline CDR1 LNHNV, CDR2 YYDKDF (reference sequence). After removal of 1 base from V and 0 bases from J, the junction contained 7 bases not matched to a gene. There are 17 residues in the CDR3. CDR3 loop: CATSRGPDRDSTDTQYF. CDR3 DNA: TGTGCCACCAGCAGAGGACCTGACAGGGATAGCACAGATACGCAGTATTTT.